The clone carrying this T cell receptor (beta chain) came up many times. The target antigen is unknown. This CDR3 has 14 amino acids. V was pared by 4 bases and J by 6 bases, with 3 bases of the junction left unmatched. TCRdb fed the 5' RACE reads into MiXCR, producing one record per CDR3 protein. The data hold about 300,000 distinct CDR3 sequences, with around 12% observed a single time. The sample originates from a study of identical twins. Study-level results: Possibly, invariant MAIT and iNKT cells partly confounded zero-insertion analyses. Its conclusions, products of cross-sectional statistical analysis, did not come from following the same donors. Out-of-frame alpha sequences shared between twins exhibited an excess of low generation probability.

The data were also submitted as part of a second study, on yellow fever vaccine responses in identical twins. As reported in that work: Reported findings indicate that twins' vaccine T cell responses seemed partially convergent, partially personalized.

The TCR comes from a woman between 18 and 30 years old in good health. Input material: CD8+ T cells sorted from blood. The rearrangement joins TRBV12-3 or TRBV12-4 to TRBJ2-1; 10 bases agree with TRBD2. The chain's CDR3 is CASSYSGGGNEQFF. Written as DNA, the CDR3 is TGTGCCAGCAGTTACAGCGGGGGGGGCAATGAGCAGTTCTTC.